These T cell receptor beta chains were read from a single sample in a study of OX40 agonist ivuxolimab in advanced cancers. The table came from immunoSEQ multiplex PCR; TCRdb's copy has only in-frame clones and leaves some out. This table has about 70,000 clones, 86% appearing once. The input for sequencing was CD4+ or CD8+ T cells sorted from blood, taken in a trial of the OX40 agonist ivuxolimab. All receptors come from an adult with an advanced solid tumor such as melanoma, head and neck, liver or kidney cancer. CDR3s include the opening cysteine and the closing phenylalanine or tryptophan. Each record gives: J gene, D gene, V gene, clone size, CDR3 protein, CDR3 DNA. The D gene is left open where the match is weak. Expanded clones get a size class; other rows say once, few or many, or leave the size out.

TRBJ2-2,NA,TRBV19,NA,CASSIFRVTGELFF,TGTGCCAGTAGTATCTTCAGGGTCACCGGGGAGCTGTTTTTT
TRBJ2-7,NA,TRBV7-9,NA,CAGSYLGISYEQYF,TGTGCCGGCAGCTACCTGGGGATATCCTACGAGCAGTACTTC
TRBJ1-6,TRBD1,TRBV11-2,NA,CASSSRTGEQSPLHF,TGTGCCAGCAGCTCCCGGACAGGGGAACAATCACCCCTCCACTTT
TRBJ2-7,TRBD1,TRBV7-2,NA,CASSLGQDYEQYF,TGTGCCAGCAGCTTGGGACAGGACTACGAGCAGTACTTC
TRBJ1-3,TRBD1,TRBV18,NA,CASSSTGSGNTIYF,TGTGCCAGCTCATCGACAGGGTCTGGAAACACCATATATTTT
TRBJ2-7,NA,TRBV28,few,CASSKAGMAAYEQYF,TGTGCCAGCAGCAAGGCAGGGATGGCTGCCTACGAGCAGTACTTC
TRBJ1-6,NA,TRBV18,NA,CASSPGESPLHF,TGTGCCAGCTCACCAGGCGAGTCACCCCTCCACTTT
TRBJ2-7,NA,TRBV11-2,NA,CASSLITVAGREQYF,TGTGCCAGCAGCTTAATAACGGTCGCGGGGCGCGAGCAGTACTTC
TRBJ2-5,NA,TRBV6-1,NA,CASSEDIRETQYF,TGTGCCAGCAGCGAGGACATTCGGGAGACCCAGTACTTC
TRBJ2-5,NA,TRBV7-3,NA,CASSSQGAGETQYF,TGTGCCAGCAGCTCCCAAGGGGCTGGAGAGACCCAGTACTTC
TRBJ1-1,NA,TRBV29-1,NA,CSVVPEMNTEAFF,TGCAGCGTTGTCCCAGAGATGAACACTGAAGCTTTCTTT
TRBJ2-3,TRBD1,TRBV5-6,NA,CASSLPGQGWSTDTQYF,TGTGCCAGCAGTTTGCCGGGACAGGGATGGAGCACAGATACGCAGTATTTT
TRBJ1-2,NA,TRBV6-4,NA,CASSEAGRRSPNYGYTF,TGTGCCAGCAGTGAAGCTGGGCGTCGAAGCCCTAACTATGGCTACACCTTC
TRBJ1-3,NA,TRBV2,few,CASSSASGNTIYF,TGTGCCAGCTCGTCTGCTTCTGGAAACACCATATATTTT
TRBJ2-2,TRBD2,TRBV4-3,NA,CASSQVWTGGPGELFF,TGCGCCAGCAGCCAAGTATGGACGGGAGGCCCCGGGGAGCTGTTTTTT
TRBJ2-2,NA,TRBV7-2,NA,CASSSSTRLSGELFF,TGTGCCAGCAGCTCTTCCACTAGGTTATCCGGGGAGCTGTTTTTT
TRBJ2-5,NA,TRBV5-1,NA,CASSLRVYGETQYF,TGCGCCAGCAGCTTGCGGGTATATGGGGAGACCCAGTACTTC
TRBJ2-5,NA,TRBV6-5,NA,CASSAGKETQYF,TGTGCCAGCAGTGCAGGGAAAGAGACCCAGTACTTC
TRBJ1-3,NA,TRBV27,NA,CASSLKHDGNTIYF,TGTGCCAGCAGTTTAAAACATGACGGAAACACCATATATTTT
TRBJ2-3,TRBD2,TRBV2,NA,CASSETSGGADTQYF,TGTGCCAGCAGTGAGACTAGCGGGGGGGCAGATACGCAGTATTTT
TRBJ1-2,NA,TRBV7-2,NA,CASSTPGRGGYGYTF,TGTGCCAGCAGCACCCCGGGGCGGGGAGGCTATGGCTACACCTTC
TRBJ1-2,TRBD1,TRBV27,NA,CASRGTGGGYGYTF,TGTGCCAGCAGAGGGACAGGGGGTGGTTATGGCTACACCTTC
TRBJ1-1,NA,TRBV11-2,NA,CASIHKVREAFF,TGTGCCAGCATTCACAAGGTCAGGGAGGCTTTCTTT
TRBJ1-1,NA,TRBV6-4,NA,CASRGQEAFF,TGTGCCAGCCGAGGACAAGAAGCTTTCTTT
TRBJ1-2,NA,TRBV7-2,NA,CASSTPGGLPGYTF,TGTGCCAGCAGCACCCCTGGGGGGCTCCCTGGCTACACCTTC
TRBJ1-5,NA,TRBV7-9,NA,CASSSSGGYQPQHF,TGTGCCAGCAGCTCTAGCGGGGGCTATCAGCCCCAGCATTTT
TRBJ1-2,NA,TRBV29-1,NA,CSVGNDYYGYTF,TGCAGCGTTGGTAACGACTACTATGGCTACACCTTC
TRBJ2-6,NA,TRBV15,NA,CATSRGGHGSGANVLTF,TGTGCCACCAGCAGAGGGGGACACGGCTCTGGGGCCAACGTCCTGACTTTC
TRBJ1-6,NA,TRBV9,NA,CASSPSTRDSPLHF,TGTGCCAGCAGCCCCAGTACAAGAGATTCACCCCTCCACTTT
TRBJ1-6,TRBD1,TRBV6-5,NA,CASSYGQELSPLHF,TGTGCCAGCAGTTACGGACAGGAGTTGTCACCCCTCCACTTT
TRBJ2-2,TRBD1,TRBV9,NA,CASSVRGGDTGELFF,TGTGCCAGCAGCGTTAGAGGGGGCGACACCGGGGAGCTGTTTTTT
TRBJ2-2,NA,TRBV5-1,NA,CASSHSYIRGANTGELFF,TGCGCCAGCAGCCATTCATATATCAGGGGCGCGAACACCGGGGAGCTGTTTTTT
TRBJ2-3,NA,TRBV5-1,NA,CASSLATAPSTDTQYF,TGCGCCAGCAGCTTGGCGACAGCGCCAAGCACAGATACGCAGTATTTT
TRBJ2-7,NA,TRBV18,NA,CASSWADGMSYEQYF,TGTGCCAGCTCCTGGGCGGATGGCATGTCCTACGAGCAGTACTTC
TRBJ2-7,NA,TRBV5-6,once,CASSPGLSRSYEQYF,TGTGCCAGCAGCCCGGGGCTTAGTCGCTCCTACGAGCAGTACTTC
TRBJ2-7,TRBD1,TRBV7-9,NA,CASSLTGGTYEQYF,TGTGCCAGCAGCTTAACAGGGGGGACCTACGAGCAGTACTTC
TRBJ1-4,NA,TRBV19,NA,CASRDPREKLFF,TGTGCCAGTAGGGACCCAAGGGAAAAACTGTTTTTT
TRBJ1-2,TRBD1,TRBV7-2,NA,CASSQRQGRFNYGYTF,TGTGCCAGCAGCCAACGACAGGGAAGGTTCAACTATGGCTACACCTTC
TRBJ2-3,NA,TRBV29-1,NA,CSVEAVASTDTQYF,TGCAGCGTTGAGGCTGTGGCGAGCACAGATACGCAGTATTTT
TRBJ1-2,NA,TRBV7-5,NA,CASSLFGSYGYTF,TGTGCCAGCAGCTTATTCGGTTCTTATGGCTACACCTTC
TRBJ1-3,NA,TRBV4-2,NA,CASSQEASSGNTIYF,TGTGCCAGCAGCCAAGAGGCCAGCTCTGGAAACACCATATATTTT
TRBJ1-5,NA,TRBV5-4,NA,CASSLAADQPQHF,TGTGCCAGCAGCTTGGCTGCCGATCAGCCCCAGCATTTT
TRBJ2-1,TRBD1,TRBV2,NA,CASGGTGRNEQFF,TGTGCCAGCGGGGGGACAGGGAGGAATGAGCAGTTCTTC
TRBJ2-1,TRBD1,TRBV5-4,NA,CASGRQGYNEQFF,TGTGCCAGCGGCCGACAGGGTTACAATGAGCAGTTCTTC